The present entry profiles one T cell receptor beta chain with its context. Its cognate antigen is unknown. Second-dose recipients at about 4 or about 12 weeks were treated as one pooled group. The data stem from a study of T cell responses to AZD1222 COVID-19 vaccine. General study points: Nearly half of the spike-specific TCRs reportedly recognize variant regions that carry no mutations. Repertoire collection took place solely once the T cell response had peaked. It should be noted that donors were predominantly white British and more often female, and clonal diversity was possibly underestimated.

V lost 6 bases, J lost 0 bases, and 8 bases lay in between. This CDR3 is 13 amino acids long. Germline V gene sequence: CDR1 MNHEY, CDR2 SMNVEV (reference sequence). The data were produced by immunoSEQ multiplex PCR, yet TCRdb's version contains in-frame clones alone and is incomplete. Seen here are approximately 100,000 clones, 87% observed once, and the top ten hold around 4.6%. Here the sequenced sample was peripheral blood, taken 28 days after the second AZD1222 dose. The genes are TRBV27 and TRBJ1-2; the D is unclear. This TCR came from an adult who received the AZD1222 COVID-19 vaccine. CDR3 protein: CASRALSNYGYTF. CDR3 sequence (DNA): TGTGCCAGCAGGGCCCTGTCTAACTATGGCTACACCTTC.